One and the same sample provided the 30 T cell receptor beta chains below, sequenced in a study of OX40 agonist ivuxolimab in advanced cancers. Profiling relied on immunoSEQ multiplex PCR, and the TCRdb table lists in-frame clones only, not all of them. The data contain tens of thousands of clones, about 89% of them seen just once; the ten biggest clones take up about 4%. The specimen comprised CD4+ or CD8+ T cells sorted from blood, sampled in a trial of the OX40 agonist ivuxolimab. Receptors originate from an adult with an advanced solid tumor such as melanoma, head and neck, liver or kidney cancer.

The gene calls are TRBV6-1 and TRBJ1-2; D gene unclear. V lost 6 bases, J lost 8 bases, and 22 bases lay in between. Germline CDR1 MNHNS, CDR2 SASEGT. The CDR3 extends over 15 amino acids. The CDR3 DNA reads TGTGCCAGCAGCCTTAACCCCACATCCGTCGAGGGCTACACCTTC. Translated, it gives CASSLNPTSVEGYTF.

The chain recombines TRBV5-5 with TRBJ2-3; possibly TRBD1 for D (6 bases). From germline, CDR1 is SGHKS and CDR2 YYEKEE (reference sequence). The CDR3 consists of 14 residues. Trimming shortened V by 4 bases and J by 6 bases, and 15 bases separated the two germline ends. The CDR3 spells CASSVQGFEDTQYF. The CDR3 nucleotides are TGTGCCAGCAGCGTACAGGGTTTTGAGGATACGCAGTATTTT.

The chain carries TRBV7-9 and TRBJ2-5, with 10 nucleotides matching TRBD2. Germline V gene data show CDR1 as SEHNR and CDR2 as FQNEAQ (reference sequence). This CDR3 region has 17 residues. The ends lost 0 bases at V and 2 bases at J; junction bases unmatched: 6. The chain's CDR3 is CASSLAPSGSGQETQYF. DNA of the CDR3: TGTGCCAGCAGCTTAGCTCCTAGCGGGAGTGGGCAAGAGACCCAGTACTTC.

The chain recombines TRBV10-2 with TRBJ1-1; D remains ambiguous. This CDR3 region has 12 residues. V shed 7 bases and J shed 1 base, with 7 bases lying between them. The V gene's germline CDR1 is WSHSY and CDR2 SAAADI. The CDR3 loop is CASKRRNTEAFF. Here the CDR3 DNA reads TGCGCCAGCAAACGGAGGAACACTGAAGCTTTCTTT.

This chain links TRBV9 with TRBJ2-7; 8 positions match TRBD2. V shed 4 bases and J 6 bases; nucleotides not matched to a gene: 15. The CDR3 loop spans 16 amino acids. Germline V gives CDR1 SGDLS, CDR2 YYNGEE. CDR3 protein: CASSPLGASGPSEQYF. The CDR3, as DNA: TGTGCCAGCAGCCCTCTTGGGGCTAGCGGGCCGAGCGAGCAGTACTTC. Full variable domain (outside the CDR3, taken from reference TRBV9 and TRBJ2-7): DSGVTQTPKHLITATGQRVTLRCSPRSGDLSVYWYQQSLDQGLQFLIQYYNGEERAKGNILERFSAQQFPDLHSELNLSSLELGDSALYFCASSPLGASGPSEQYFGPGTRLTVT.

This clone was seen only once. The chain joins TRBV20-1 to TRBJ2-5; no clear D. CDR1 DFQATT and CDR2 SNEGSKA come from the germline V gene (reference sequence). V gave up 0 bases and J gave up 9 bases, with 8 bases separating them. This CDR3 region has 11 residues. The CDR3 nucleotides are TGCAGTGCTAGAGATCCGTGGTCCCAGTACTTC. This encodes CSARDPWSQYF.

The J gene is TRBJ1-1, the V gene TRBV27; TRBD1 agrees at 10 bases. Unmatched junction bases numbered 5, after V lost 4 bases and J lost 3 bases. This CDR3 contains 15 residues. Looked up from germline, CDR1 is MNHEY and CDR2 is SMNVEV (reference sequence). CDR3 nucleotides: TGTGCCAGCAGTTCCCGGACAGGGGGTGACACTGAAGCTTTCTTT. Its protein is CASSSRTGGDTEAFF.

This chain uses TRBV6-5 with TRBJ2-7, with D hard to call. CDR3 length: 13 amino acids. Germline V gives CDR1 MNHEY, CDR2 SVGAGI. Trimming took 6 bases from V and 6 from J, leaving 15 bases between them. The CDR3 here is CASRGRWLGEQYF. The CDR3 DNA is TGTGCCAGCAGGGGTAGGTGGTTGGGCGAGCAGTACTTC.

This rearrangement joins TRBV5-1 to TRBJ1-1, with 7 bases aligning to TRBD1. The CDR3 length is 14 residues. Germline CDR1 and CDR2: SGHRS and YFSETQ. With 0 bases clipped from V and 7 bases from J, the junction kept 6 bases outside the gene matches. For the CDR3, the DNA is TGCGCCAGCAGCTTGGCGGGACAGCTTAATGAAGCTTTCTTT. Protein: CASSLAGQLNEAFF.

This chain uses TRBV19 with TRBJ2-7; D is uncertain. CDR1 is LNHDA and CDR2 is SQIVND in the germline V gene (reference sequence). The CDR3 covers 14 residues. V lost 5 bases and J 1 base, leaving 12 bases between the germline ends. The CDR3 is CASSSQALSYEQYF. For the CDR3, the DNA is TGTGCCAGTAGTTCCCAGGCGTTATCCTACGAGCAGTACTTC.

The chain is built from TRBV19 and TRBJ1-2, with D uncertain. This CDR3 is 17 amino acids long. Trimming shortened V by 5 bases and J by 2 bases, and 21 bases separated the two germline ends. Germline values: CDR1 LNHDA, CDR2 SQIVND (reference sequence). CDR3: CASSPRRSEATNYGYTF. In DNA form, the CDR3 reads TGTGCCAGTAGTCCCCGTCGGAGCGAAGCTACCAACTATGGCTACACCTTC.

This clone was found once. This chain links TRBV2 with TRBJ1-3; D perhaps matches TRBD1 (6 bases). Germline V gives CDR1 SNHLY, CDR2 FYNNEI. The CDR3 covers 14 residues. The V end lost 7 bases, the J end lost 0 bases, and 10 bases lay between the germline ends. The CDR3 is CASNPGHSGNTIYF. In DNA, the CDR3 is TGTGCCAGCAACCCGGGACACTCTGGAAACACCATATATTTT.

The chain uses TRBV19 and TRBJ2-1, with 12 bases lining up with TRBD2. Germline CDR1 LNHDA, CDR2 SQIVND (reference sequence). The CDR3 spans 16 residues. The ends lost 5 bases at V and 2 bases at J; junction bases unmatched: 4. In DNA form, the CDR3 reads TGTGCCAGTAGTCTTTCTAGCGGGAGGGCCTACAATGAGCAGTTCTTC. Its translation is CASSLSSGRAYNEQFF.

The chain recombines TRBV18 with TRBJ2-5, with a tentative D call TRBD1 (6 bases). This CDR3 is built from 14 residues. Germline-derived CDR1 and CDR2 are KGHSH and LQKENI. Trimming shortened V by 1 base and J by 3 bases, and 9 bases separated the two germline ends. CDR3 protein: CASSPLRTEETQYF. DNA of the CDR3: TGTGCCAGCTCACCACTACGGACAGAAGAGACCCAGTACTTC.

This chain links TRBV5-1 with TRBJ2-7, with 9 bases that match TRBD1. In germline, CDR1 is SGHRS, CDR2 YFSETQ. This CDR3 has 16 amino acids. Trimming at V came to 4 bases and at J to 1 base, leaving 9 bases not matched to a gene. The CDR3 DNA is TGCGCCAGCAGCCCGGAACCACAGGGGGCATCCTACGAGCAGTACTTC. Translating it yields CASSPEPQGASYEQYF.

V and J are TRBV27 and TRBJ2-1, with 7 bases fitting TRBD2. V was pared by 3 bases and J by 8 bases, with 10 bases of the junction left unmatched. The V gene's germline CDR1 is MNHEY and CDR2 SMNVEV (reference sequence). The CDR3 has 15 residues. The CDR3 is CASSFFGSRGDEQFF. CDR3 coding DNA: TGTGCCAGCAGTTTTTTCGGGAGCCGGGGGGATGAGCAGTTCTTC.

Written as DNA, the CDR3 is TGTGCCAGCAGTGTTAACGGGGTTGGGGAGCAGTACTTC. It translates to CASSVNGVGEQYF. V and J are TRBV2 and TRBJ2-7; the D gene is possibly TRBD2 (5 bases). V was pared by 4 bases and J by 7 bases, with 14 bases between. CDR1 and CDR2 (germline): SNHLY, FYNNEI. This CDR3 is 13 amino acids long.

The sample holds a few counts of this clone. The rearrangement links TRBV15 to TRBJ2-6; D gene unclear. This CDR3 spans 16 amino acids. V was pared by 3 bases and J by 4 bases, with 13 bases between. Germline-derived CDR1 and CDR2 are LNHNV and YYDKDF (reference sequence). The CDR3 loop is CATSRGNSAGANVLTF. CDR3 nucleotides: TGTGCCACCAGCAGGGGTAATTCGGCCGGGGCCAACGTCCTGACTTTC.

Here the CDR3 DNA reads TGCAGCGTTCTGAGTGCGACACTTAACTATGGCTACACCTTC. Residues: CSVLSATLNYGYTF. The genes are TRBV29-1 and TRBJ1-2; D is unclear. This CDR3 has 14 amino acids. V lost 5 bases to trimming and J lost 1 base, with 14 bases between them. The germline V gene has CDR1 SQVTM and CDR2 ANQGSEA.

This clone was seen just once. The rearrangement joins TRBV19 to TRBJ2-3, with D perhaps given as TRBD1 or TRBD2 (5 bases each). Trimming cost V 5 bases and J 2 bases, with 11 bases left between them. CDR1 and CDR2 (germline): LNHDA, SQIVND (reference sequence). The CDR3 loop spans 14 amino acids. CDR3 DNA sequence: TGTGCCAGTAGTGTCCGGGACCCCACAGATACGCAGTATTTT. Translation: CASSVRDPTDTQYF.

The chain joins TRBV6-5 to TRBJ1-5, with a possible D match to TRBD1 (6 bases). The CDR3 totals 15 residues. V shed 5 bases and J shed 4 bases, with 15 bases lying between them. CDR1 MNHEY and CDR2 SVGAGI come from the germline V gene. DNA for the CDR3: TGTGCCAGCAGTAAGGATACAGGGAGTAATCAGCCCCAGCATTTT. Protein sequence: CASSKDTGSNQPQHF.

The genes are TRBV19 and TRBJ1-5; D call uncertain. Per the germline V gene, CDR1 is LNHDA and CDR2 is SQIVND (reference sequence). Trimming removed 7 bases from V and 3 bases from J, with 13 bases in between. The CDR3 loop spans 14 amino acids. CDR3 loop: CASTADRSNQPQHF. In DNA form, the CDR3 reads TGTGCCAGTACCGCGGACCGATCCAATCAGCCCCAGCATTTT.

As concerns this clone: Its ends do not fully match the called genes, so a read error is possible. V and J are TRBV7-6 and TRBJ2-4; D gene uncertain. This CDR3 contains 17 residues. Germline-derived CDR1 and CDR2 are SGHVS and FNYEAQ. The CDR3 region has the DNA TGTGCCAGCAGCTTAGGTCTTCGGCGGATAGCCAAAAGCATTCAGTACTTC. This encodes CASSLGLRRIAKSIQYF. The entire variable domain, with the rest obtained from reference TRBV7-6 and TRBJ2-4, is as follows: GAGVSQSPRYKVTKRGQDVALRCDPISGHVSLYWYRQALGQGPEFLTYFNYEAQQDKSGLPNDRFSAERPEGSISTLTIQRTEQRDSAMYRCASSLGLRRIAKSIQYFGAGTRLSVL.

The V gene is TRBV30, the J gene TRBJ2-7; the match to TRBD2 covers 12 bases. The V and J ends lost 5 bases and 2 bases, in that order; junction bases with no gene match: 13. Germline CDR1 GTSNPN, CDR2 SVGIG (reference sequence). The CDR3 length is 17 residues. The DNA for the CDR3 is TGTGCCTGGGGCCGGGGGAGACTAGCGGGGGATACCTACGAGCAGTACTTC. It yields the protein CAWGRGRLAGDTYEQYF.

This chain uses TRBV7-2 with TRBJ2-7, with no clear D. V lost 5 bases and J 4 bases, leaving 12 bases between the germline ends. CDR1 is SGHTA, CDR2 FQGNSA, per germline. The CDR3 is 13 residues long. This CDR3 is CASSTQTSYEQYF. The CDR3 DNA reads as TGTGCCAGCAGCACCCAGACGAGTTACGAGCAGTACTTC.

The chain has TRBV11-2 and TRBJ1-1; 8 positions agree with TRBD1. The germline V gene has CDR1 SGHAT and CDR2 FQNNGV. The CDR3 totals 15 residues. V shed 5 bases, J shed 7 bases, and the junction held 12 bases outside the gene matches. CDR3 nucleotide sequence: TGTGCCAGCAGCCGGGAAGAGCAGGGGGCAATTGAAGCTTTCTTT. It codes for CASSREEQGAIEAFF.

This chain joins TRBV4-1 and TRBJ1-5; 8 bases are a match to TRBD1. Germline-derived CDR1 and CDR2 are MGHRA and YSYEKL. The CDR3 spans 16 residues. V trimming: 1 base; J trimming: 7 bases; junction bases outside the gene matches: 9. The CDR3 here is CASSQGLGQGAQPQHF. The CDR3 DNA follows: TGCGCCAGCAGCCAAGGGCTCGGACAGGGTGCCCAGCCCCAGCATTTT.

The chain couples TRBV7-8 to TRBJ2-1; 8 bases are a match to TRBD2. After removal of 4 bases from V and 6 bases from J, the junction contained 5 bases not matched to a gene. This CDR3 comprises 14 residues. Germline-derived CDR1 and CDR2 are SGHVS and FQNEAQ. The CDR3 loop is CASSSSGSFNEQFF. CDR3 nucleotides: TGTGCCAGCAGCTCCAGCGGGAGTTTCAATGAGCAGTTCTTC.

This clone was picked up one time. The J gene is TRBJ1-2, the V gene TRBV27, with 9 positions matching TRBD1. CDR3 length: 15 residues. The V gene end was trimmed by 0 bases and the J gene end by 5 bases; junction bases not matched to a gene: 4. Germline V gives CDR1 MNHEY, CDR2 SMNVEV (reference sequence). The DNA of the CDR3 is TGTGCCAGCAGTTTATCTAGGGGACAGGGATATGGCTACACCTTC. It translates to CASSLSRGQGYGYTF.

The CDR3 reads CASSPGTSGEREQFF. The CDR3 DNA reads as TGTGCCAGTAGTCCGGGGACTAGCGGGGAAAGAGAGCAGTTCTTC. The chain has TRBV19 and TRBJ2-1; 13 bases agree with TRBD2. This CDR3 is built from 15 residues. Per the germline V gene, CDR1 is LNHDA and CDR2 is SQIVND (reference sequence). The trim removed 5 bases at V and 10 bases at J, leaving 8 bases unmatched.